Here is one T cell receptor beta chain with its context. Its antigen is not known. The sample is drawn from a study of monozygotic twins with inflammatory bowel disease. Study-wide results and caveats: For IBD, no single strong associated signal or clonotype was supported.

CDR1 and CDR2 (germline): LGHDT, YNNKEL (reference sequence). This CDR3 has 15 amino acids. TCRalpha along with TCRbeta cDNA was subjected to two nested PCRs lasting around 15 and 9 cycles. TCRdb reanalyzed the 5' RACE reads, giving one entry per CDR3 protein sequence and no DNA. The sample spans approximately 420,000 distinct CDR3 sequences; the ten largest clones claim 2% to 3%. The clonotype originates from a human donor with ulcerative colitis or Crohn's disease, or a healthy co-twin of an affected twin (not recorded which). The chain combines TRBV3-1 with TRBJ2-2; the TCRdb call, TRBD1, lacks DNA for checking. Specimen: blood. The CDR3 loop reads CASSHRGENTGELFF.